Each of the 15 T cell receptor beta chains below was sequenced from the same sample in a study of CD8 T cells in ankylosing spondylitis. Study-wide points: Ankylosing spondylitis blood seemed to carry a telltale TCR beta motif made of under 10 highly homologous variants.

No antigen is known for these receptors. One entry per CDR3 protein, called by TCRdb with MiXCR from the 5' RACE reads. The repertoire includes 220,000 or so distinct CDR3 sequences, around 20% of them detected once, and approximately 40% sits in the top ten. Sequenced: blood, either unsorted or a sorted T cell fraction (not recorded which). These TCRs come from a male donor with ankylosing spondylitis.

This clonotype was counted only a few times. V is TRBV11-3 and J is TRBJ1-1; TRBD1 might be the D (5 bases). CDR1 is SGHNT, CDR2 YENEEA, per germline. The V gene lost 4 bases and the J gene lost 5 bases, with 8 bases spanning the gap. There are 12 residues in the CDR3. The CDR3 DNA is TGTGCCAGCAGCTCGGGGGATACTGAAGCTTTCTTT. Protein sequence: CASSSGDTEAFF.

This clonotype was observed many times. The genes are TRBV15 and TRBJ2-3; 13 nucleotides line up with TRBD2. The germline gives CDR1 LNHNV, CDR2 YYDKDF (reference sequence). CDR3 length: 13 residues. The V and J ends lost 1 base and 14 bases, in that order; junction bases with no gene match: 3. The CDR3 loop reads CATSRGGLAGPYF. DNA for the CDR3: TGTGCCACCAGCAGAGGGGGACTAGCGGGGCCGTATTTT.

This sequence joins TRBV9 and TRBJ1-1, with 7 bases matching TRBD1. Germline-derived CDR1 and CDR2 are SGDLS and YYNGEE. Unmatched junction bases numbered 5, after V lost 3 bases and J lost 0 bases. The CDR3 contains 15 residues. CDR3 sequence reads: CASSDRQGLNTEAFF. CDR3 DNA sequence: TGTGCCAGCAGCGACCGACAGGGACTGAACACTGAAGCTTTCTTT.

This clonotype was detected ten times or more. The chain has TRBV13 and TRBJ2-2; either TRBD1 or TRBD2 may fit D (5 bases each). V lost 5 bases to trimming and J lost 4 bases, with 14 bases between them. CDR1 and CDR2 (germline): PRHDT, FYEKMQ (reference sequence). The CDR3 has 15 residues. Here the CDR3 reads CASSLASGSTGELFF. The DNA of the CDR3 is TGTGCCAGCAGCCTCGCCTCAGGGAGCACCGGGGAGCTGTTTTTT.

In its sample, this clonotype was seen a few times. This chain connects TRBV29-1 to TRBJ1-2; D unresolved. CDR1 and CDR2 (germline): SQVTM, ANQGSEA. The CDR3 has 14 amino acids. V lost 7 bases and J 2 bases, leaving 17 bases between the germline ends. CDR3 nucleotides: TGCAGCGGAGGTGCCGGGATGGGGAACTATGGCTACACCTTC. This codes for CSGGAGMGNYGYTF.

This clonotype was counted a few times. The rearrangement joins TRBV7-9 to TRBJ1-1; D is undetermined. With 6 bases removed from V and 2 bases from J, the gap between germline ends came to 19 bases. The CDR3 extends over 16 amino acids. CDR1 is SEHNR and CDR2 is FQNEAQ in the germline V gene (reference sequence). CDR3 nucleotide sequence: TGTGCCAGCAGTTCCACCAGGACGCTTGTCAACACTGAAGCTTTCTTT. It is translated as CASSSTRTLVNTEAFF.

This clonotype was seen at least ten times. The V call is TRBV29-1, the J call TRBJ2-7; the match to TRBD1 covers 9 bases. The V and J ends lost 3 bases and 5 bases, in that order; junction bases with no gene match: 2. The CDR3 consists of 12 residues. CDR1 and CDR2 from the germline V gene are SQVTM and ANQGSEA. The CDR3 DNA is TGCAGCGTTGATGGGACAGGGAACGAGCAGTACTTC. This codes for CSVDGTGNEQYF.

This clonotype turned up a few times. As DNA, the CDR3 is TGTGCCTGGAGTGCAGGGGTGGGGACAGATACGCAGTATTTT. Protein sequence: CAWSAGVGTDTQYF. V gene TRBV30 combines with J gene TRBJ2-3; weak D call: TRBD1 (6 bases). The CDR3 sequence is 14 residues long. Germline assignment: CDR1 GTSNPN and CDR2 SVGIG (reference sequence). The ends were cut back, 1 base at V and 3 bases at J, with 11 bases in the middle.

In this sample, this clonotype turned up a few times. The rearrangement links TRBV6-6 to TRBJ2-5; TRBD2 matches 7 bases. J was trimmed by 9 bases and V by 4 bases; bases with no gene match: 8. The germline gives CDR1 MNHNY, CDR2 SVGAGI (reference sequence). The CDR3 runs to 13 residues. The CDR3 nucleotides are TGTGCCAGCAGTTCCGATTCGGGGAGGGCCCAGTACTTC. It translates to CASSSDSGRAQYF.

The chain has TRBV12-3 or TRBV12-4 and TRBJ2-1; 10 bases align to TRBD2. Trimming took 7 bases from V and 3 from J; bases not matched to a gene: 3. There are 14 residues in the CDR3. CDR3 residues: CASIASGSYNEQFF. In nucleotides, the CDR3 is TGTGCCAGCATTGCTAGCGGGAGCTACAATGAGCAGTTCTTC.

This clonotype was observed a few times. This chain connects TRBV5-6 to TRBJ2-7, with TRBD2 as a possible D gene (5 bases). CDR1 and CDR2 from the germline V gene are SGHDT and YYEEEE. Trimming removed 4 bases at V and 4 bases at J, with 18 bases between. The CDR3 sequence is 15 residues long. CDR3 region: CASSGSGFGLYEQYF. The DNA of the CDR3 is TGTGCCAGCAGCGGGAGTGGGTTTGGATTATACGAGCAGTACTTC.

In its sample, this clonotype was seen a few times. The chain employs TRBV4-3 and TRBJ1-4; no clear D gene. There are 12 residues in the CDR3. Per the germline V gene, CDR1 is LGHNA and CDR2 is YSLEER. Trimming pared 1 base from V and 8 bases from J, leaving 5 bases between. CDR3 nucleotide sequence: TGCGCCAGCAGCCAAGTCGGGGAAAAACTGTTTTTT. This encodes CASSQVGEKLFF.

There are a few counts of this clonotype. The CDR3 is CASSEVAIGEQFF. CDR3 coding DNA: TGCGCCAGCAGTGAGGTGGCTATTGGTGAGCAGTTCTTC. This chain links TRBV10-1 with TRBJ2-1; D is unresolved. Germline CDR1 WNHNN, CDR2 SYGVQD (reference sequence). Trimming removed 2 bases from V and 9 bases from J, with 11 bases in between. There are 13 residues in the CDR3.

This clonotype came up many times. The CDR3, as DNA: TGTGCCAGCAGTTGGACAGGGTACGAGCAGTACTTC. Protein product: CASSWTGYEQYF. The chain is built from TRBV12-3 or TRBV12-4 and TRBJ2-7, with 8 bases aligning to TRBD1. The CDR3 extends over 12 amino acids. The J segment lost 4 bases and the V segment lost 4 bases, leaving 0 bases of the junction unmatched.

This clonotype was seen at least ten times. The chain couples TRBV12-3 or TRBV12-4 to TRBJ2-5; D may match TRBD1 or TRBD2 (7 bases each). The CDR3 extends over 15 amino acids. The ends were cut back, 3 bases at V and 4 bases at J, with 15 bases in the middle. DNA of the CDR3: TGTGCCAGCAGTTTGGGAGGGACAGCCGTAGAGACCCAGTACTTC. This gives the protein CASSLGGTAVETQYF.